This T cell receptor (beta chain) derives from a study of cytomegalovirus exposure and HLA in healthy donors (dated by TCRdb to 2016 to 2017). With respect to the entire study: According to an earlier analysis of 550 to 700 of the donors, roughly 180 million T cells yielded 100 million or so unique TCR beta sequences and approximately 300 Gb of sequence data. Among 300 to 500 genotyped donors of the cohort, an average of around 220,000 unique TCR beta nucleotide sequences was sequenced per donor, of which roughly 18% were non-productive. To study patterns of TCR occurrence, a later analysis re-analyzed previously published TCR beta repertoires from 600 to 750 donors and added high-resolution HLA genotyping. In an earlier analysis of about 590 of the donors, high-throughput TCR beta sequencing was used to judge whether each TCR beta V gene segment behaved as functional or pseudogenic. A later genetic analysis took genome-wide SNP genotypes for 398 of the 666 donors and used that subset as a discovery cohort. In addition to the first cohort of 500 to 850 subjects, a separate validation cohort of 120 different subjects was used. About 330 gigabases of sequencing data and approximately 92 million unique TCR sequences made up an early release that covered nearly 650 HLA-typed donors. The aim of the study was to test whether cataloging public T cell receptors could identify signatures of past pathogen exposure. The study profiled the T cell repertoires of around 700 subjects by immunosequencing and related them to cytomegalovirus serostatus. To predict cytomegalovirus infection status, the study combined high-throughput TCR immunosequencing, statistical association of individual TCRs with disease status, and machine learning. All discovery cohort repertoires had been generated on a single sequencing platform. Several DR-DQ haplotypes were handled as single units for association and clustering because linkage in the cohort was strong. Rather than using new phenotypic data, the later analysis identified candidate immune exposures from TCR beta sequences and from how often those sequences occurred across donors. The number of donors typed differed by locus, with about 620-630 for A, B, C, DRB1 and DQB1, 522 for DQA1, about 610 for DPA1, and around 430 for DPB1. The genetic ancestry cluster associated with self-reported Caucasian donors included approximately 85% of the 398 genotyped donors. HLA typing included class I and class II loci at four-digit resolution. Alongside the repertoire data, information on donor age, sex, ethnicity and CMV serostatus was compiled. Overall study outcomes, separate from this receptor: A further reported finding was that TCR beta sequences accurately predicted the HLA-A and HLA-B alleles for most subjects in the first cohort. An earlier analysis of 587 of the donors showed that most TCR beta V segments appeared in productive rearrangements either about 90% or about 30% of the time, which broadly matched IMGT annotations. A group of highly shared sequence variants was considered likely to be a technical artifact of the sequencing pipeline. Correlated functional status among segregating V segments might reflect linkage disequilibrium, but an unknown experimental factor could not be ruled out. HLA typing was unavailable for some donors at each locus, so association tests used only the typed subset. In a later analysis, most CMV-associated TCR beta chains were found to appear HLA-restricted, with HLA associations seemingly driven largely by CMV exposure. Because counts were too low, about 18 rarely observed V segments, including chromosome 9 orphons, were excluded from the earlier analysis of about 500 of the donors. It was suggested by the authors that the approach could potentially be generalized to other disease states and immunological phenotypes. In vitro tests confirmed that three of the cytomegalovirus-associated TCR beta chains recognize cytomegalovirus antigens. Roughly uniform sequencing depth across donors was assumed in presence/absence analyses, although this assumption may not hold. The cohort was sequenced for TCR beta chains only, and without alpha or paired-chain data the features that could be detected were limited. V-gene and J-gene trimming of TCR beta chains was associated with a missense DCLRE1C variant in a later genetic analysis, and the association was replicated in an independent cohort. Across donors, most TCR sequences were observed very rarely, whereas some public TCRs were present in many individuals. Strong co-occurrence of HLA alleles, especially DR and DQ, made assigning TCR associations to individual alleles difficult. The study listed 164 TCR beta chains as associated with cytomegalovirus. Several of the top co-occurrence clusters appeared to be linked to parvovirus B19, influenza, CMV and Epstein-Barr virus, according to a later analysis. In a later analysis, HLA-associated TCR beta chains showed more clonal expansion and lower generation probabilities than non-associated chains that were equally common. A later analysis found that TCR association rates varied across HLA loci, with DRB1 alleles showing the most associated TCRs and HLA-C alleles the fewest. In a later genetic analysis, fewer N-insertions in productive TCRs were reported among donors in an Asian-associated ancestry cluster than the roughly 640-donor mean. The only immune exposure information available for the cohort was CMV serostatus. In a later analysis, some 18,000 TCR beta sequences were associated with specific HLA alleles at a false discovery rate of 0.05. The classifier was reported to diagnose cytomegalovirus status with high specificity and sensitivity in both the original and validation cohorts. Because the 87-base-pair reads could not distinguish some IMGT-functional V segments, including TRBV6-2 and TRBV6-3, those segments were excluded.

Trimming accounts for 0 bases at V and 7 bases at J, while the number of junction bases matched to no gene is 2. CDR1 SGHAT and CDR2 FQNNGV are derived from the germline V gene. The CDR3 has 13 amino acids, counting the end cysteine and phenylalanine. The entry retains the CDR3 DNA only, 39 bases that are in frame from base 1. On this clone itself: No cognate antigen has been identified for it. The input lacks base qualities; no much larger clone sits a single base away.

Libraries came from the immunoSEQ multiplex PCR assay. For the multiplex PCR, a mixture combining 60 forward primers for TCR Vbeta segments and 13 reverse primers for TCR Jbeta segments was used. The CDR3 region of rearranged TCR beta genes was amplified from genomic DNA by a multiplex PCR assay. Amplified TCR beta libraries were sequenced as 87-base-pair reads on the Illumina HiSeq System. As for the original processing: A later analysis tallied 80 million to 95 million unique TCR beta chains across the roughly 610 repertoires, and approximately 12 million of those chains were shared by two or more donors. A nearest-neighbor algorithm error-corrected the raw reads and collapsed the reads into unique sequences, merging closely related sequences to remove PCR and sequencing errors. CDR3 sequences were aligned to IMGT reference sequences to assign V, D and J gene segments. For a sequence to be retained, at least a six-nucleotide match to both a V gene segment and a J gene segment was required. A rearrangement was called productive if the CDR3 had no stop codons and remained in frame with V and J, and every other rearrangement was called non-productive. CDR3 was defined according to IMGT convention as the region running from the second conserved V-encoded cysteine to the conserved J-encoded phenylalanine. The earlier analysis of about 590 of the donors excluded sequences that lacked an unambiguous match to a single V gene segment. In an earlier analysis of around 600 of the donors, V segments were called functional above 56.7% productive rearrangements and were called segregating when the between-donor standard deviation exceeded 5%. To diagnose cytomegalovirus status from the catalog of TCR beta chain sequences, a statistical classification framework was built. V and J gene assignment, in a later analysis, came from comparing TCR nucleotide sequences with IMGT/GENE-DB human TR gene sequences. In a later analysis, CDR3 sequences and most-parsimonious VDJ recombination scenarios were assigned using the TCRdist pipeline. In a later analysis, each TCR beta chain was defined by its CDR3 amino acid sequence together with its V-gene family, and reads without a unique V-gene family were excluded. In a later analysis, 450 to 600 highly shared, low-generation-probability nucleotide sequences were removed to address suspected cross-contamination and a sequencing artifact. In a later analysis, a clonal expansion index was calculated for each public chain from normalized within-repertoire ranks of inferred template counts. A later analysis computed generation probabilities with a VDJ recombination model fitted to out-of-frame rearrangements, and checked the results against IGoR. Hypergeometric tests were used in a later analysis to score TCR-TCR, TCR-HLA and TCR-CMV co-occurrence, with a repertoire-size bias correction applied to the TCR pairs. False discovery rates were estimated in a later analysis by permuting HLA or CMV assignments 20 times. A later analysis grouped co-occurring TCRs with DBSCAN, adding TCRdist sequence similarity when clustering within HLA-allele-positive subsets. Repertoires with fewer than 30,000 or more than 120,000 public chains were left out of co-occurrence clustering, as were a handful of repertoires with anomalous nucleotide sharing. TCRdb provides this immuneACCESS table in a form limited to in-frame rearrangements. Some clones are lacking; in checked studies, under half of them reflect an unresolved V gene, and why the rest are absent is not known. V and J calls and clone size are given by that table; D and trimming were obtained from the DNA. Here the sample has about 160,000 clones; 75% to 85% occur a single time. The top ten hold roughly 10% of the sample.

The cohort was made up of 500 to 800 healthy bone marrow donors. At the time of sampling, every cohort member was nominally healthy, though immune exposures that went unrecorded were likely present. The donor was CMV seropositive and belonged to the group of around 300 seropositive cohort members. Every donor gave a peripheral blood sample, and the peripheral blood mononuclear cells from that sample were used for TCR beta sequencing. The Qiagen DNeasy Blood Extraction Kit was used to extract genomic DNA from the blood cell samples. The sequenced sample consisted of PBMCs. The clonotype was recovered from a man aged 45-60 years in good health and CMV-seropositive. The chain was built from TRBV11-2 and TRBJ2-7; TRBD2 fits 8 bases in the junction. This receptor carries the CDR3 CASSLDPGGEQYF. The nucleotide sequence is given as TGTGCCAGCAGCTTAGACCCGGGGGGGGAGCAGTACTTC.